The sequence of this T cell receptor (beta chain) was determined in a study of cytomegalovirus exposure and HLA in healthy donors. Study-wide results and caveats: Association of approximately 18,000 TCR beta sequences with HLA alleles was found at 0.05 false discovery rate in a later analysis.

This clone was seen a few times. Its matching antigen is unknown. The CDR3 covers 15 residues. Germline V gives CDR1 MDHEN, CDR2 SYDVKM. Losses at the gene ends were 3 bases for V and 6 bases for J; bases not matched to a gene: 7. The PCR used 60 Vbeta and 13 Jbeta primers. Sequenced by immunoSEQ multiplex PCR; TCRdb stores in-frame clones only, minus some. Here the sample spans approximately 150,000 clones, approximately 80% being singletons. This sequence joins TRBV28 and TRBJ1-4, with 7 bases that match TRBD1. The sample consisted of PBMCs. The TCR comes from a woman under 30 in good health and CMV-seropositive. CDR3 in amino acids: CASSLVGRGDEKLFF. Written as DNA, the CDR3 is TGTGCCAGCAGTTTGGTTGGCAGGGGGGATGAAAAACTGTTTTTT. The variable domain in full, with the rest retrieved from reference TRBV28 and TRBJ1-4, is DVKVTQSSRYLVKRTGEKVFLECVQDMDHENMFWYRQDPGLGLRLIYFSYDVKMKEKGDIPEGYSVSREKKERFSLILESASTNQTSMYLCASSLVGRGDEKLFFGSGTQLSVL.